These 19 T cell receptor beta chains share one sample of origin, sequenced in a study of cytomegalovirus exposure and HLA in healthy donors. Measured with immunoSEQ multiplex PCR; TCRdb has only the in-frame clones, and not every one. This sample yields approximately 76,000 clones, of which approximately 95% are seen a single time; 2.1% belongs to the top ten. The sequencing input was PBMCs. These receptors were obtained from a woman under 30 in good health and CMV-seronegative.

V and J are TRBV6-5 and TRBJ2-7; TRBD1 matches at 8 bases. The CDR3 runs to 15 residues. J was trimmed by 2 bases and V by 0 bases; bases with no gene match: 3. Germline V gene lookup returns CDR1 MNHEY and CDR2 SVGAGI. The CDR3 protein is CASSYSDRGPYEQYF. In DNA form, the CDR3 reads TGTGCCAGCAGTTACTCCGACAGGGGCCCCTACGAGCAGTACTTC.

The DNA for the CDR3 is TGTGCCAGCAGCTTACTAGCGGGAGGGCCCTATGAGCAGTTCTTC. It encodes CASSLLAGGPYEQFF. The chain has TRBV11-2 and TRBJ2-1; 12 bases are a match to TRBD2. Germline trimming cut 2 bases from V and 8 bases from J; bases unmatched to any gene: 4. The CDR3 has 15 residues. Germline-derived CDR1 and CDR2 are SGHAT and FQNNGV. Full variable domain (missing parts from reference TRBV11-2 and TRBJ2-1): EAGVAQSPRYKIIEKRQSVAFWCNPISGHATLYWYQQILGQGPKLLIQFQNNGVVDDSQLPKDRFSAERLKGVDSTLKIQPAKLEDSAVYLCASSLLAGGPYEQFFGPGTRLTVL.

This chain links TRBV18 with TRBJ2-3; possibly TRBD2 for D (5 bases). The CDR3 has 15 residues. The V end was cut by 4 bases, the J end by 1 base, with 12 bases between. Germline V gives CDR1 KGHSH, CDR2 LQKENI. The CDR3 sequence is CASSQGLGGTDTQYF. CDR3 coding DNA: TGTGCCAGCTCACAAGGACTGGGTGGCACAGATACGCAGTATTTT.

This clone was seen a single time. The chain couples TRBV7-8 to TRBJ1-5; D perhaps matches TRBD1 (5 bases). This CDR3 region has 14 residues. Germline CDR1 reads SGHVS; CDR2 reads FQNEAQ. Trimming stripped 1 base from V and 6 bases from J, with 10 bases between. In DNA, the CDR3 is TGTGCCAGCAGCTTAGAATCAGGGTTTCAGCCCCAGCATTTT. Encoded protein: CASSLESGFQPQHF.

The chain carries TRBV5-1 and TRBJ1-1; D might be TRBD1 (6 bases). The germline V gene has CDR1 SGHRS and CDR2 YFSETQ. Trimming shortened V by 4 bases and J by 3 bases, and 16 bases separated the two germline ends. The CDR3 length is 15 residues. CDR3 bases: TGCGCCAGCAGCGGGCCACAGGGAGGGGACACTGAAGCTTTCTTT. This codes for CASSGPQGGDTEAFF.

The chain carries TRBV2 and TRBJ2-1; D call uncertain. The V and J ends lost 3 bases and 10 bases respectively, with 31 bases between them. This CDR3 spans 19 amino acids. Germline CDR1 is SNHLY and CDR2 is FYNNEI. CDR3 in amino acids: CASSEQLLPWVLPPIEQFF. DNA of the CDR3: TGTGCCAGCAGTGAGCAACTACTACCGTGGGTCCTTCCTCCGATCGAGCAGTTCTTC. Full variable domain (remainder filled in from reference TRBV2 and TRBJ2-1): EPEVTQTPSHQVTQMGQEVILRCVPISNHLYFYWYRQILGQKVEFLVSFYNNEISEKSEIFDDQFSVERPDGSNFTLKIRSTKLEDSAMYFCASSEQLLPWVLPPIEQFFGPGTRLTVL.

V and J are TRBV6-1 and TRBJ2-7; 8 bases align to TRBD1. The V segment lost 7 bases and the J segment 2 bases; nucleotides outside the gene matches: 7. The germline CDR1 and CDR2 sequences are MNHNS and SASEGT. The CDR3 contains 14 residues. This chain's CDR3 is CASTLGQGTYEQYF. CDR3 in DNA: TGTGCCAGCACGCTAGGACAGGGAACCTACGAGCAGTACTTC.

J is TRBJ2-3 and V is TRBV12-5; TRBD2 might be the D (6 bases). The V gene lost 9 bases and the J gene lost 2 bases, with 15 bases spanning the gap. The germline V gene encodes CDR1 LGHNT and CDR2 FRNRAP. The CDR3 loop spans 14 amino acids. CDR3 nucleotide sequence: TGTGCTAGCGTCCGGGACTTGAACACAGATACGCAGTATTTT. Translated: CASVRDLNTDTQYF.

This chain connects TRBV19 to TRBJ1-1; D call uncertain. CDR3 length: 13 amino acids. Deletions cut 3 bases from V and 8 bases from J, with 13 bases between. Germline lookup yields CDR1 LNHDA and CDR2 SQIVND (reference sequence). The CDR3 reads CASSISVAVEAFF. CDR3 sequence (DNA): TGTGCCAGTAGTATCTCAGTGGCAGTCGAAGCTTTCTTT.

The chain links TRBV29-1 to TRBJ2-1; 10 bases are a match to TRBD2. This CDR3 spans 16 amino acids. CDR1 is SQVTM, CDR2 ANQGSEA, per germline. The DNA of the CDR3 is TGCAGTGGTACTAGCGGGGAACCGAGCTCCTACAATGAGCAGTTCTTC. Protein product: CSGTSGEPSSYNEQFF.

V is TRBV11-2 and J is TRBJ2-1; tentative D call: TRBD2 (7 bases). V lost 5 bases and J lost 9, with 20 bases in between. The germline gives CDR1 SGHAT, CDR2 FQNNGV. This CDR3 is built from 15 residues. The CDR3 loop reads CASSRGAGAPFEQFF. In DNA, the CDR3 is TGTGCCAGCAGCAGGGGGGCGGGAGCCCCCTTTGAGCAGTTCTTC.

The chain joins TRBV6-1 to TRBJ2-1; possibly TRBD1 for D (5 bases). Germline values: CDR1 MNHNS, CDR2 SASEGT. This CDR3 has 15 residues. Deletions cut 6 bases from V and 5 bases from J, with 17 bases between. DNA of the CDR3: TGTGCCAGCAGCACAGACCCCACAGGACACAATGAGCAGTTCTTC. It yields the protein CASSTDPTGHNEQFF.

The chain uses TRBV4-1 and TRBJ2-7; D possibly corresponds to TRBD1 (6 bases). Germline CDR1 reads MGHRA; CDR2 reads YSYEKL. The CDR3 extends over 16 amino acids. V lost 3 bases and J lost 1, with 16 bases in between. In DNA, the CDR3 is TGCGCCAGCAGCCAGCACGCAGGGGAAAGTTCCTACGAGCAGTACTTC. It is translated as CASSQHAGESSYEQYF.

Here the CDR3 reads CASSLGRGNTEAFF. CDR3 coding DNA: TGCGCCAGCAGCTTGGGCAGGGGGAATACTGAAGCTTTCTTT. The rearrangement links TRBV5-1 to TRBJ1-1; 7 bases map to TRBD1. CDR3 length: 14 residues. The germline V gene has CDR1 SGHRS and CDR2 YFSETQ. Trimming took 0 bases from V and 5 from J; bases not matched to a gene: 4.

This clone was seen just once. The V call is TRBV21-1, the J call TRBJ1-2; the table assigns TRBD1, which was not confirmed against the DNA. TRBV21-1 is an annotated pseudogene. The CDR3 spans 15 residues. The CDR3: CASSTGPDANYGYTF. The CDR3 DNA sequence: TGTGCCAGCAGCACTGGGCCCGACGCTAACTATGGCTACACCTTC.

This CDR3 reads CASSEPLGGQETQYF. For the CDR3, the DNA is TGTGCCAGCAGTGAACCCCTCGGGGGACAAGAGACCCAGTACTTC. The rearrangement links TRBV25-1 to TRBJ2-5; possible D gene TRBD2, 6 bases. V shed 2 bases and J shed 2 bases, with 12 bases lying between them. The CDR3 length is 15 residues. Germline CDR1 reads MGHDK; CDR2 reads SYGVNS.

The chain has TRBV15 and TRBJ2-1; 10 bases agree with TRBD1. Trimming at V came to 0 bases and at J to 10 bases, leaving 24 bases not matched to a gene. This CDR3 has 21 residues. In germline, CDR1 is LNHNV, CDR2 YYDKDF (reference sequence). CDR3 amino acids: CATSREYAGQGFSSAEGEQFF. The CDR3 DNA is TGTGCCACCAGCAGAGAATATGCGGGACAGGGGTTTTCGTCTGCCGAAGGGGAGCAGTTCTTC. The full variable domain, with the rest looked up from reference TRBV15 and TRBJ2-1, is DAMVIQNPRYQVTQFGKPVTLSCSQTLNHNVMYWYQQKSSQAPKLLFHYYDKDFNNEADTPDNFQSRRPNTSFCFLDIRSPGLGDTAMYLCATSREYAGQGFSSAEGEQFFGPGTRLTVL.

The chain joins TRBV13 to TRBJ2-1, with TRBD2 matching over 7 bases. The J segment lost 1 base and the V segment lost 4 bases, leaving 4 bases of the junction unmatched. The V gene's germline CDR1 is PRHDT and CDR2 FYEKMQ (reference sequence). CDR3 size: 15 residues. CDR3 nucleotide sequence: TGTGCCAGCAGCTCCGGAGCGGGATCCTACAATGAGCAGTTCTTC. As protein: CASSSGAGSYNEQFF.

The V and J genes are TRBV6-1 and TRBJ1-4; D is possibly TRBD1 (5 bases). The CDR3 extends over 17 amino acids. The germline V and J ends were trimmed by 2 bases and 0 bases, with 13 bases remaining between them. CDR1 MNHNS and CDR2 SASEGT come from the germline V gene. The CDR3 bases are TGTGCCAGCAGTGAATTGGAAGACAGTTCAACTAATGAAAAACTGTTTTTT. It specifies CASSELEDSSTNEKLFF.